These 21 T cell receptor beta chains came from one sample sequenced in a study of blood T cell repertoires in COVID-19. Sequenced by immunoSEQ multiplex PCR; TCRdb stores in-frame clones only, minus some. The data hold around 260,000 clones, with about 88% observed a single time. The sequencing sample was made of peripheral blood. These receptors all stem from a man younger than 30 with active or convalescent COVID-19.

The genes are TRBV19 and TRBJ2-5; weak D call: TRBD1 (5 bases). This CDR3 has 14 residues. CDR1 is LNHDA, CDR2 SQIVND, per germline (reference sequence). The V end lost 4 bases, the J end lost 4 bases, and 13 bases lay between the germline ends. In DNA form, the CDR3 reads TGTGCCAGTAGTACCCAAGGGGCAGGAGAGACCCAGTACTTC. Amino acids: CASSTQGAGETQYF.

The chain uses TRBV28 and TRBJ1-2; 8 bases match TRBD1. With V trimmed by 6 bases and J by 4 bases, 10 bases remained unmatched. Germline assignment: CDR1 MDHEN and CDR2 SYDVKM. CDR3 length equals 15 residues. Here the CDR3 reads CASRDRDRRSYGYTF. Written as DNA, the CDR3 is TGTGCCAGCAGAGACCGGGACAGGAGAAGCTATGGCTACACCTTC.

CDR3 nucleotide sequence: TGTGCCAGCACAGGGGAATTCCACGAGCAGTACTTC. Translated, it gives CASTGEFHEQYF. This chain connects TRBV2 to TRBJ2-7, with D possibly matching TRBD1 (6 bases). CDR3 size: 12 residues. V lost 7 bases and J lost 5, with 12 bases in between. The germline CDR1 and CDR2 sequences are SNHLY and FYNNEI.

This chain joins TRBV29-1 and TRBJ1-2, with TRBD1 identical over 7 bases. Germline loops: CDR1 SQVTM, CDR2 ANQGSEA. V gave up 8 bases and J gave up 3 bases; unmatched junction bases: 3. The length of the CDR3 is 11 residues. CDR3 sequence: CSTDRDYGYTF. The CDR3 DNA is TGCAGCACCGACAGGGACTATGGCTACACCTTC.

Worth noting for this clone: At one of its ends the junction is not consistent with the germline gene, which may arise from a read error. The gene calls are TRBV28 and TRBJ1-1; D is unclear. The CDR3 has 12 amino acids. CDR1 MDHEN and CDR2 SYDVKM come from the germline V gene. CDR3 protein: CLTARVNTEAFF. The CDR3 DNA sequence: TGCCTAACGGCGAGGGTGAACACTGAAGCTTTCTTT.

This clone was counted a few times. The rearrangement joins TRBV7-9 to TRBJ2-5; 8 positions match TRBD1. Germline V gene lookup returns CDR1 SEHNR and CDR2 FQNEAQ (reference sequence). The CDR3 extends over 15 amino acids. V gave up 3 bases and J gave up 4 bases; unmatched junction bases: 7. The CDR3 coding sequence is TGTGCCAGCAGCTTCGGGCAGGGGGCGTTAGAGACCCAGTACTTC. Translation gives CASSFGQGALETQYF. The full variable domain, with the rest looked up from reference TRBV7-9 and TRBJ2-5, is DTGVSQNPRHKITKRGQNVTFRCDPISEHNRLYWYRQTLGQGPEFLTYFQNEAQLEKSRLLSDRFSAERPKGSFSTLEIQRTEQGDSAMYLCASSFGQGALETQYFGPGTRLLVL.

The V gene is TRBV7-2, the J gene TRBJ2-1, with a possible D match to TRBD2 (6 bases). This CDR3 region has 14 residues. Looked up from germline, CDR1 is SGHTA and CDR2 is FQGNSA. V lost 5 bases and J 7 bases, leaving 15 bases between the germline ends. This chain's CDR3 is CASSLNAGLNEQFF. CDR3 DNA sequence: TGTGCCAGCAGCCTCAACGCCGGACTAAATGAGCAGTTCTTC.

This clone occurred a few times. The rearrangement uses TRBV4-2 and TRBJ2-7; TRBD2 aligns across 9 bases. The CDR3 loop spans 16 amino acids. Germline CDR1 is LGHNA and CDR2 is YNFKEQ. With V trimmed by 0 bases and J by 3 bases, 6 bases remained unmatched. The CDR3 protein is CASSQEFSGGYYEQYF. The CDR3 DNA is TGTGCCAGCAGCCAAGAGTTTAGCGGGGGCTACTACGAGCAGTACTTC.

The chain couples TRBV1 to TRBJ2-1; TRBD2 was called by the table and not checked on the DNA. TRBV1 is listed as a pseudogene. The CDR3 is made up of 17 amino acids. CDR3 nucleotide sequence: TGCACCAGCAGCCCCCCCGACTTCCAGAGCTCCTACAATGAGCAGTTCTTC. Translated: CTSSPPDFQSSYNEQFF.

The chain has TRBV6-5 and TRBJ1-1; D gene unclear. Germline V gives CDR1 MNHEY, CDR2 SVGAGI. This CDR3 region has 12 residues. Trimming stripped 3 bases from V and 1 base from J, with 3 bases between. The CDR3 reads CASSYQNTEAFF. The DNA for the CDR3 is TGTGCCAGCAGTTATCAGAACACTGAAGCTTTCTTT.

Only one count was recorded for this clone. The chain carries TRBV18 and TRBJ1-3; 8 bases map to TRBD1. The CDR3 sequence is 15 residues long. CDR1 and CDR2 (germline): KGHSH, LQKENI. V trimming: 5 bases; J trimming: 2 bases; junction bases outside the gene matches: 5. CDR3 region: CASSNVDRAGNTIYF. The DNA for the CDR3 is TGTGCCAGCTCAAATGTGGACAGGGCTGGAAACACCATATATTTT.

Regarding this clone: The identical CDR3 is also encoded by other nucleotide sequences in the sample. The DNA of the CDR3 is TGTGCCAGCAGCTGGGGGCGTGATGGCACCGAAGCTTTCTTT. Amino acids: CASSWGRDGTEAFF. The rearrangement joins TRBV5-8 to TRBJ1-1; weak D call: TRBD1 (6 bases). With 3 bases removed from V and 8 bases from J, the gap between germline ends came to 17 bases. The CDR3 contains 14 residues. The V gene's germline CDR1 is SGHTS and CDR2 YDEGEE.

V usage is TRBV6-5 and J usage is TRBJ1-1; D ambiguous. This CDR3 region has 15 residues. Germline CDR1 MNHEY, CDR2 SVGAGI. Trimming removed 4 bases at V and 0 bases at J, with 12 bases between. The CDR3 DNA follows: TGTGCCAGCAGTTTTTCAACACCCATGAACACTGAAGCTTTCTTT. Encoded protein: CASSFSTPMNTEAFF.

The V gene is TRBV28, the J gene TRBJ2-7; unclear D gene. The CDR3 is 14 amino acids. The ends were cut back, 7 bases at V and 2 bases at J, with 15 bases in the middle. The germline V gene encodes CDR1 MDHEN and CDR2 SYDVKM. The CDR3 nucleotides read TGTGCCAGCACCGACGCTAGGTCCACCTACGAGCAGTACTTC. As protein: CASTDARSTYEQYF.

This clone showed up many times. The rearrangement joins TRBV29-1 to TRBJ2-5; a weak D match, TRBD2 (5 bases). Trimming stripped 4 bases from V and 5 bases from J, with 11 bases between. Per the germline V gene, CDR1 is SQVTM and CDR2 is ANQGSEA. The CDR3 extends over 12 amino acids. The CDR3 nucleotides read TGCAGCGTTGGAGCCTCGGGGGAGACCCAGTACTTC. Its translation is CSVGASGETQYF.

The chain joins TRBV6-2 or TRBV6-3 to TRBJ2-1, with 9 bases aligning to TRBD2. Trimming cost V 6 bases and J 4 bases; bases outside gene matches: 7. Looked up from germline, CDR1 is MNHEY and CDR2 is SVGEGT. This CDR3 region has 15 residues. CDR3 nucleotide sequence: TGTGCCAGCAGCCTGACTAGCGGAAATTACAATGAGCAGTTCTTC. It specifies CASSLTSGNYNEQFF.

The J gene is TRBJ1-2, the V gene TRBV19, with D perhaps TRBD1 (5 bases). CDR1 LNHDA and CDR2 SQIVND come from the germline V gene (reference sequence). The CDR3 extends over 16 amino acids. Trimming took 4 bases from V and 2 from J, leaving 17 bases between them. The CDR3 sequence is CASSRGTFAMNYGYTF. DNA for the CDR3: TGTGCCAGTAGTAGGGGGACTTTTGCAATGAACTATGGCTACACCTTC.

This sequence joins TRBV27 and TRBJ1-1; 7 nucleotides align to TRBD1. Germline V gene data show CDR1 as MNHEY and CDR2 as SMNVEV (reference sequence). CDR3 length: 12 amino acids. J lost 4 bases, V lost 8 bases, and 4 bases had no gene match. The CDR3 is CASSDRATEAFF. In nucleotides, the CDR3 is TGTGCCAGCTCAGACAGGGCCACTGAAGCTTTCTTT.

The chain combines TRBV24-1 with TRBJ2-3, with TRBD2 matching over 9 bases. This CDR3 spans 13 amino acids. V lost 10 bases, J lost 4 bases, and 5 bases stayed unmatched. Germline CDR1 KGHDR, CDR2 SFDVKD. CDR3 DNA: TGTGCCACTAATAGCGGGGGAGCAGATACGCAGTATTTT. Its protein product is CATNSGGADTQYF.

The rearrangement links TRBV2 to TRBJ1-2; maybe TRBD1 (6 bases). From germline, CDR1 is SNHLY and CDR2 FYNNEI. CDR3 size: 16 residues. The V end was cut by 4 bases, the J end by 8 bases, with 23 bases between. The DNA of the CDR3 is TGTGCCAGCAGTGCTGAGTCTGGGCCTATCAGGGGAGGCTACACCTTC. Translation: CASSAESGPIRGGYTF.

The rearrangement links TRBV6-5 to TRBJ2-7, with 7 bases matching TRBD1. CDR3 length equals 15 residues. Germline V lookup: CDR1 MNHEY, CDR2 SVGAGI. Trimming at V came to 0 bases and at J to 2 bases, leaving 4 bases not matched to a gene. This CDR3 reads CASSYSDRATYEQYF. The CDR3 DNA reads as TGTGCCAGCAGTTACTCTGACAGGGCAACCTACGAGCAGTACTTC.